This T cell receptor (beta chain) comes out of a study of blood T cell repertoires in COVID-19. Libraries were prepared by immunoSEQ multiplex PCR; TCRdb keeps only in-frame clonotypes and omits some of them. The data hold some 200,000 clones, with 88% observed a single time. This receptor was taken from a woman in her twenties or thirties who had recovered from COVID-19. The sample comprised PBMCs or T cells enriched from blood (not recorded which).

DNA for the CDR3: TGTGCCAGCAGCGGAGGGGACGTCAACTCTGGAAACACCATATATTTT. Encoded protein: CASSGGDVNSGNTIYF. The chain carries TRBV7-3 and TRBJ1-3; a weak D match, TRBD1 (5 bases). Germline-derived CDR1 and CDR2 are SGHTA and FQGTGA. There are 16 residues in the CDR3. The V end was cut by 5 bases, the J end by 0 bases, with 14 bases between.